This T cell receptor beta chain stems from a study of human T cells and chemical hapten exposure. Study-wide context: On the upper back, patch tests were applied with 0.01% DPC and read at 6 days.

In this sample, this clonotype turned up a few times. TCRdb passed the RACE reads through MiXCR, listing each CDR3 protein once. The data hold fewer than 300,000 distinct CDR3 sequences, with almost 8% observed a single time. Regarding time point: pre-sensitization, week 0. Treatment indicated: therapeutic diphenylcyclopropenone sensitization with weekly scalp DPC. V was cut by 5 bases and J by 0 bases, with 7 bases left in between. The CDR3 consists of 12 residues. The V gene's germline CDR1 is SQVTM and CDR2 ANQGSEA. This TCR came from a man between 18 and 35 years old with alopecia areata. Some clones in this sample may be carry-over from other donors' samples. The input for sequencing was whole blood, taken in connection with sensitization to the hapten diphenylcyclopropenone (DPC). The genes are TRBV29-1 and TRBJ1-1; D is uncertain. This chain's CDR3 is CSVQSMNTEAFF. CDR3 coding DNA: TGCAGCGTTCAGAGCATGAACACTGAAGCTTTCTTT.